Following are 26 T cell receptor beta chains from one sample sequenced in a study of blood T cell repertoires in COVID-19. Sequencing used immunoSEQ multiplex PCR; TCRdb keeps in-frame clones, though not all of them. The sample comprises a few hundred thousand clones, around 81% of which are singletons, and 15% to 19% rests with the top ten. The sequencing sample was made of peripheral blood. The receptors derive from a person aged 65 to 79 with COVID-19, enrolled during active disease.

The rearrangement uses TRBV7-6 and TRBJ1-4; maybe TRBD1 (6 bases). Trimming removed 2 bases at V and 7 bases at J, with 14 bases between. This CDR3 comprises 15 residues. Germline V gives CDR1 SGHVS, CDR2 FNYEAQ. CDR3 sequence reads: CASSLLGGLGEKLFF. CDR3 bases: TGTGCCAGCAGCTTATTGGGGGGGCTCGGTGAAAAACTGTTTTTT.

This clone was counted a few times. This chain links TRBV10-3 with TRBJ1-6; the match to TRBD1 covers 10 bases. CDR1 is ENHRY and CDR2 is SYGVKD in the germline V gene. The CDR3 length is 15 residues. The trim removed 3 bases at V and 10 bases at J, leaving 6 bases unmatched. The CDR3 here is CAISEPTGGRSPLHF. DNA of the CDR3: TGTGCCATCAGTGAACCGACAGGGGGCAGGTCACCCCTCCACTTT.

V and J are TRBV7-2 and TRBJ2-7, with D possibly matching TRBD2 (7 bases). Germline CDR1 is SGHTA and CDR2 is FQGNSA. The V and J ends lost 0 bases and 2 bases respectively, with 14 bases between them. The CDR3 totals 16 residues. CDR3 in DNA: TGTGCCAGCAGCTTAGCCGGGGGGCTTTTAACCTACGAGCAGTACTTC. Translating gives CASSLAGGLLTYEQYF.

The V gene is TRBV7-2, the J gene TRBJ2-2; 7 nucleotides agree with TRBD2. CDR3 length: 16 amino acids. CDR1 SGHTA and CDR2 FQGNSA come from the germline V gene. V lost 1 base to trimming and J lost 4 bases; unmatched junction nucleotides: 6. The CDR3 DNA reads TGTGCCAGCAGCTTAGATCCGGGGAGGGGCACCGGGGAGCTGTTTTTT. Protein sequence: CASSLDPGRGTGELFF.

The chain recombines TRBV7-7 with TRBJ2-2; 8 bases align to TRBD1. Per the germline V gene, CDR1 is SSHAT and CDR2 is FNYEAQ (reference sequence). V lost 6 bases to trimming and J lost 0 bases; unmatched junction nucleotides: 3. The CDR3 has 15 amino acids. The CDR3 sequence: CASSRDRTNTGELFF. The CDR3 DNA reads TGTGCCAGCAGTCGGGACAGGACGAACACCGGGGAGCTGTTTTTT.

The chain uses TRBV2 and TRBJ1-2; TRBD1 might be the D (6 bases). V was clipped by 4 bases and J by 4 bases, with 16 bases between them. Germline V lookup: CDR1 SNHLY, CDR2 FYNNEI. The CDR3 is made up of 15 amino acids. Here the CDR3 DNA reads TGTGCCAGCAGTGGGACAGCTCCTGGCAGCTATGGCTACACCTTC. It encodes CASSGTAPGSYGYTF.

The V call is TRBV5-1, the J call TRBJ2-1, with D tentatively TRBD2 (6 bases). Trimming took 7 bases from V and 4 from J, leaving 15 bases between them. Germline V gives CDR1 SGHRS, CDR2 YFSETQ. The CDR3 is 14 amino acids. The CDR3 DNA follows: TGCGCCAGCGACACGGGGCGGGAATACAATGAGCAGTTCTTC. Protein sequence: CASDTGREYNEQFF.

This chain's CDR3 is CASSLVWGGGRTDTQYF. CDR3 sequence (DNA): TGTGCCAGCAGTTTAGTATGGGGCGGGGGGCGCACAGATACGCAGTATTTT. The chain is built from TRBV28 and TRBJ2-3, with 8 bases identical to TRBD2. The junction had 8 bases not matched to a gene; V was cut back by 2 bases and J by 1 base. Germline CDR1 reads MDHEN; CDR2 reads SYDVKM. The CDR3 sequence is 17 residues long.

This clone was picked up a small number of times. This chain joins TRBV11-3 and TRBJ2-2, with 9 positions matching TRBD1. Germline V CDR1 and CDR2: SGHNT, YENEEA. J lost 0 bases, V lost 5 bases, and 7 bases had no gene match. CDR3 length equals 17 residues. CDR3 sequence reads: CASSLGQGVTNTGELFF. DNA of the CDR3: TGTGCCAGCAGCCTGGGACAGGGAGTAACGAACACCGGGGAGCTGTTTTTT.

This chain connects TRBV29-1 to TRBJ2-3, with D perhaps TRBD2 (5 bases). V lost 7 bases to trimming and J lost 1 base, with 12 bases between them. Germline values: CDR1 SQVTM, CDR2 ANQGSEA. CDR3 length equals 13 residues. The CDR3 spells CSAIAIGTDTQYF. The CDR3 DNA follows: TGCAGCGCAATAGCGATAGGCACAGATACGCAGTATTTT.

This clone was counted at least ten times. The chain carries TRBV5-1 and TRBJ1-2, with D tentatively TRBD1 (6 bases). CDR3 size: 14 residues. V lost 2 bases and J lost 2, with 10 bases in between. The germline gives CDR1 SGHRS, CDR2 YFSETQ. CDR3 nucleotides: TGCGCCAGCAGCTTAGACACAGGGAACTATGGCTACACCTTC. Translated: CASSLDTGNYGYTF.

CDR3 coding DNA: TGCGCCAGCAGCATGCGGACTAGCGGGAGTGGTACCGGGGAGCTGTTTTTT. Its protein product is CASSMRTSGSGTGELFF. J is TRBJ2-2 and V is TRBV5-1; 13 nucleotides align to TRBD2. From germline, CDR1 is SGHRS and CDR2 YFSETQ. The CDR3 contains 17 residues. V dropped 4 bases and J dropped 5; count of bases not matched to a gene: 8.

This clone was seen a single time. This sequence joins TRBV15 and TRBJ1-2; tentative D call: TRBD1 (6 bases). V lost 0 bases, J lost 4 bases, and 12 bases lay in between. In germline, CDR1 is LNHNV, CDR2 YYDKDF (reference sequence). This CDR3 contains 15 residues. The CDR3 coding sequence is TGTGCCACCAGCAGAGATAAGGGACACTTCTATGGCTACACCTTC. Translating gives CATSRDKGHFYGYTF.

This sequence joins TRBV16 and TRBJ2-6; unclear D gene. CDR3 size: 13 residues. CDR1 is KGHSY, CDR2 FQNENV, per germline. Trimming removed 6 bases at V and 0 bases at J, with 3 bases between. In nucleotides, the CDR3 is TGTGCCAGCAGTTACTCTGGGGCCAACGTCCTGACTTTC. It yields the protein CASSYSGANVLTF. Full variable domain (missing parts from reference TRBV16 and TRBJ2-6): GEEVAQTPKHLVRGEGQKAKLYCAPIKGHSYVFWYQQVLKNEFKFLISFQNENVFDETGMPKERFSAKCLPNSPCSLEIQATKLEDSAVYFCASSYSGANVLTFGAGSRLTVL.

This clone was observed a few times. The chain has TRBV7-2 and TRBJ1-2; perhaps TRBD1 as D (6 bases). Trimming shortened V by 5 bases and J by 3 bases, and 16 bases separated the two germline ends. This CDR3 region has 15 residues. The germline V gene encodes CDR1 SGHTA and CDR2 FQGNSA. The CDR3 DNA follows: TGTGCCAGCAGCCCTTCTGCGGGGGGCGACTATGGCTACACCTTC. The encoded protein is CASSPSAGGDYGYTF.

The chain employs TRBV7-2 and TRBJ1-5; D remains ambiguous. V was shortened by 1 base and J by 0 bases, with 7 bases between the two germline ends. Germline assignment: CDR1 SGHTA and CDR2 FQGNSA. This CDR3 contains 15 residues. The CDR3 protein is CASSLGGYSNQPQHF. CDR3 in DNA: TGTGCCAGCAGCTTAGGAGGCTATAGCAATCAGCCCCAGCATTTT.

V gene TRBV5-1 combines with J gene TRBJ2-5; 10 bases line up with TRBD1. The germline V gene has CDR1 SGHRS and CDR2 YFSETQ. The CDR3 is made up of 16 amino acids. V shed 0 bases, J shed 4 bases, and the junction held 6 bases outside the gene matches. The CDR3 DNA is TGCGCCAGCAGCTTGGGGGGGACAGGGGCAGTAGAGACCCAGTACTTC. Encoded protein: CASSLGGTGAVETQYF. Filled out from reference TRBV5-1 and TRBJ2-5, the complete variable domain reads KAGVTQTPRYLIKTRGQQVTLSCSPISGHRSVSWYQQTPGQGLQFLFEYFSETQRNKGNFPGRFSGRQFSNSRSEMNVSTLELGDSALYLCASSLGGTGAVETQYFGPGTRLLVL.

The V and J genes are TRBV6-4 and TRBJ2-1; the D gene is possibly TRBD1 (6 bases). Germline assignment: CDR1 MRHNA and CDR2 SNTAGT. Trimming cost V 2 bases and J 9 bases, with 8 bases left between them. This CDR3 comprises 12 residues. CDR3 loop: CASSDGGGEQFF. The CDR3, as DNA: TGTGCCAGCAGTGACGGGGGCGGTGAGCAGTTCTTC.

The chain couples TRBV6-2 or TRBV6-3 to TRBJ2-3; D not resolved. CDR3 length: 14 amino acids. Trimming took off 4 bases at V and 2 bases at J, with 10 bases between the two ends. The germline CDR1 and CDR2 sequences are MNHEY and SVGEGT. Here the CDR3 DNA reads TGTGCCAGCAGTTCCCCAAGCCTCACAGATACGCAGTATTTT. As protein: CASSSPSLTDTQYF.

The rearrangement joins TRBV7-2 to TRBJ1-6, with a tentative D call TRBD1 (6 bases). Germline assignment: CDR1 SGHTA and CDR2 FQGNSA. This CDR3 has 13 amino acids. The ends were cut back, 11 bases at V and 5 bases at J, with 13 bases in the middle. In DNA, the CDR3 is TGTGCCTCCGCGGCAGGGGATAATTCACCCCTCCACTTT. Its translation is CASAAGDNSPLHF.

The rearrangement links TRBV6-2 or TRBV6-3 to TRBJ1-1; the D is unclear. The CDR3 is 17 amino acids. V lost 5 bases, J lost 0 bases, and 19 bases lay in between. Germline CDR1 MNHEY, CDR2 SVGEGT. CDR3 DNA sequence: TGTGCCAGCAGTGGCGACGTACCCATACAGATGAACACTGAAGCTTTCTTT. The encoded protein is CASSGDVPIQMNTEAFF.

The CDR3 nucleotides are TGTGCCAGCAGCTTAGCTCCTAGGGACAACTCCTACGAGCAGTACTTC. It yields the protein CASSLAPRDNSYEQYF. V is TRBV7-9 and J is TRBJ2-7; possible D gene TRBD1, 6 bases. V was pared by 0 bases and J by 0 bases, with 12 bases between. Germline V gene data show CDR1 as SEHNR and CDR2 as FQNEAQ (reference sequence). CDR3 length: 16 amino acids.

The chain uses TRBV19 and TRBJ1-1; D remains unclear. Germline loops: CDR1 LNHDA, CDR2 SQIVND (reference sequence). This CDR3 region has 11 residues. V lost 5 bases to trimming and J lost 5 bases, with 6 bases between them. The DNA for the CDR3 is TGTGCCAGTAGTCCCGGGACTGAAGCTTTCTTT. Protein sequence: CASSPGTEAFF.

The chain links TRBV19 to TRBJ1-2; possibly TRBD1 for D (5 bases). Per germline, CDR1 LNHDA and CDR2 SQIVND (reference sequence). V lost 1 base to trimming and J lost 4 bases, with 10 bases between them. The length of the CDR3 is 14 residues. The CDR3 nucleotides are TGTGCCAGTAGTATAGTAGGGGAACGCTATGGCTACACCTTC. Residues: CASSIVGERYGYTF.

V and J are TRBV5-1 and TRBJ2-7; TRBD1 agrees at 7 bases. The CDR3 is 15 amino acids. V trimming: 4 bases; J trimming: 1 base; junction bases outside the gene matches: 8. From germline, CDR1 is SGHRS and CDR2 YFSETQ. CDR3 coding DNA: TGCGCCAGCAGCGCACAGGGGCCCCTGTCCTACGAGCAGTACTTC. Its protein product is CASSAQGPLSYEQYF.

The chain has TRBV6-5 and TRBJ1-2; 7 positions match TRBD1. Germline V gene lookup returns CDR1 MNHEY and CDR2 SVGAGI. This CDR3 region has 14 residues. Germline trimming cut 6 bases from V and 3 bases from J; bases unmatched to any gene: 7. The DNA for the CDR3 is TGTGCCAGCAGGCCGTCAGGGGGATACTATGGCTACACCTTC. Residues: CASRPSGGYYGYTF.